This TCR beta chain appears in the sequencing data of a study of blood T cell repertoires in COVID-19. Assay used: immunoSEQ multiplex PCR; TCRdb lists only in-frame clones, some missing. The table shows approximately 250,000 clones, with about 91% occurring only once. In assigning cohorts, the study relied on participant-reported clinical history. Specimen: PBMCs or T cells enriched from blood (not recorded which). This receptor was taken from a man aged 40-49 years who had been exposed to COVID-19.

The CDR3 nucleotides are TGTGCCTGGGGGCTAGCCTACAATGAGCAGTTCTTC. It yields the protein CAWGLAYNEQFF. The genes are TRBV30 and TRBJ2-1; unclear D gene. The CDR3 contains 12 residues. Germline lookup yields CDR1 GTSNPN and CDR2 SVGIG (reference sequence). With 5 bases removed from V and 2 bases from J, the gap between germline ends came to 7 bases.